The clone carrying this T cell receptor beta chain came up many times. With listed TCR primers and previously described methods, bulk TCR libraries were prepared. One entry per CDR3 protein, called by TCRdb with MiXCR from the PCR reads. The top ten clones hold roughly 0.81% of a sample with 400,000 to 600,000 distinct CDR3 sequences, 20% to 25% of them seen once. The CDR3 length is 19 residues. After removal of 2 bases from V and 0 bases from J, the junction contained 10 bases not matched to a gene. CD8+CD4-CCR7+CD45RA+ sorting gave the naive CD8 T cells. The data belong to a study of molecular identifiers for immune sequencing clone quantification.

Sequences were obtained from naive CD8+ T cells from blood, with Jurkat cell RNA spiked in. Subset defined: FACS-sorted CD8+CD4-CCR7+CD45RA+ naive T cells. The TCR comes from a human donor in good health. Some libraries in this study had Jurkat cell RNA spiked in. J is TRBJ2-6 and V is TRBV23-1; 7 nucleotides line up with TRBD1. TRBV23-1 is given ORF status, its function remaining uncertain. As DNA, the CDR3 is TGCGCCAGCAGTCAACCAAGTCCGGGACAGTTCTCTGGGGCCAACGTCCTGACTTTC. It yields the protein CASSQPSPGQFSGANVLTF.